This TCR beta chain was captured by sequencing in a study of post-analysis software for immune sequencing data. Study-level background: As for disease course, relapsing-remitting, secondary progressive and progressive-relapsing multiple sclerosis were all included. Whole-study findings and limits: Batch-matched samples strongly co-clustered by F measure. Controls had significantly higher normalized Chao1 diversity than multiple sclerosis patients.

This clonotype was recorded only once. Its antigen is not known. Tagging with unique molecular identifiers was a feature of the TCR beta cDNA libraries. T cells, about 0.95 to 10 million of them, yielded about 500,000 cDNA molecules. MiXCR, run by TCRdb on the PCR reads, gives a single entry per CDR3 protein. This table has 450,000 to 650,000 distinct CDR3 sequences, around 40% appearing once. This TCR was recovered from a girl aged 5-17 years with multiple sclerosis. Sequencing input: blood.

The CDR3 coding sequence is TGTGCCAGCAGCTTAAACGAAGAGAGCGAGCAGTACTTC. It codes for CASSLNEESEQYF. The chain joins TRBV7-6 to TRBJ2-7; D is uncertain. In germline, CDR1 is SGHVS, CDR2 FNYEAQ. V was trimmed by 2 bases and J by 6 bases, leaving 11 bases between them. The CDR3 covers 13 residues.